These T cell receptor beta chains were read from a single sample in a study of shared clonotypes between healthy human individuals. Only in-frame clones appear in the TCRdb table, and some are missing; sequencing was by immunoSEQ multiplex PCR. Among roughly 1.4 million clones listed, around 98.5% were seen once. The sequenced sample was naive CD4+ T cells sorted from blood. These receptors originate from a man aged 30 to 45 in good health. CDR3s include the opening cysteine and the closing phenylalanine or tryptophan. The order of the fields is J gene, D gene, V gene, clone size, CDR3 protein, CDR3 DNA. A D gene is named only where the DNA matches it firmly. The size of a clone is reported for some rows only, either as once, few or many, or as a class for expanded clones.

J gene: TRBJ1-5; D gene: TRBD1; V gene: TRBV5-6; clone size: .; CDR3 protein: CASSAQGSMGQPQHF; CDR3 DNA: TGTGCCAGCAGCGCACAGGGGTCGATGGGCCAGCCCCAGCATTTT
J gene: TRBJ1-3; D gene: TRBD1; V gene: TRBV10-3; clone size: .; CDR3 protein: CAIQDRVGNTIYF; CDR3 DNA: TGTGCCATCCAAGACAGGGTTGGGAACACCATATATTTT
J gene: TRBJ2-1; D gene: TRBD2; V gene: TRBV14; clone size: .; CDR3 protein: CASSQPVGRAYNEQFF; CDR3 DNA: TGTGCCAGCAGCCAACCCGTCGGGAGGGCCTACAATGAGCAGTTCTTC
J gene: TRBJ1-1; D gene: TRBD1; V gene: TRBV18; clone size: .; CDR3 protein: CASSPRQGMNTEAFF; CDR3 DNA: TGTGCCAGCTCACCTAGACAGGGGATGAACACTGAAGCTTTCTTT
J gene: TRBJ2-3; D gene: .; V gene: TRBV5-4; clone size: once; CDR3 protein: CASSRDWSGTFTDTQYF; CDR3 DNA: TGTGCCAGCAGCCGAGACTGGAGCGGGACATTCACAGATACGCAGTATTTT
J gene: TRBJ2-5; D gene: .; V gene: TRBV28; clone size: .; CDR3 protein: CASSFIAGQGKETQYF; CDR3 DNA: TGTGCCAGCAGTTTCATAGCGGGACAGGGAAAAGAGACCCAGTACTTC
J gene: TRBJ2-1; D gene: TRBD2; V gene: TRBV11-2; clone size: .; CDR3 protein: CASSLVIAGENEQFF; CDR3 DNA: TGTGCCAGCAGCTTAGTAATAGCGGGAGAGAATGAGCAGTTCTTC
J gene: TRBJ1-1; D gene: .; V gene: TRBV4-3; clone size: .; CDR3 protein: CASSLDGTFEAFF; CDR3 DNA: TGCGCCAGCAGCCTCGACGGAACATTCGAAGCTTTCTTT
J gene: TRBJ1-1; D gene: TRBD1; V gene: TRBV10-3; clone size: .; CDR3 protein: CAISESIQGSTEAFF; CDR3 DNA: TGTGCCATCAGTGAGTCGATACAGGGGAGCACTGAAGCTTTCTTT
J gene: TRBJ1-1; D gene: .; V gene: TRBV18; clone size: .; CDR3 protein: CASSPPGQANTEAFF; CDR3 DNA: TGTGCCAGCTCACCACCGGGGCAGGCGAACACTGAAGCTTTCTTT
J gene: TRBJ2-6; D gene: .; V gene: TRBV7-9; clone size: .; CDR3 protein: CASSGVPRSGANVLTF; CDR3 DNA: TGTGCCAGCAGCGGAGTCCCCCGATCTGGGGCCAACGTCCTGACTTTC
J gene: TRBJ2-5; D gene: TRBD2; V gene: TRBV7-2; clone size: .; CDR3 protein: CASSLDGRARETQYF; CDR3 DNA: TGTGCCAGCAGCTTAGACGGGAGGGCCCGAGAGACCCAGTACTTC
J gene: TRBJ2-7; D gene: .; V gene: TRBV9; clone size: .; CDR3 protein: CASSQGRHPSYYEQYF; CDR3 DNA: TGTGCCAGCAGCCAAGGGAGGCATCCAAGTTACTACGAGCAGTACTTC
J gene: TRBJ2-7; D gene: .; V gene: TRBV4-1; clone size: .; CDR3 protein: CASSQDPAGTYEQYF; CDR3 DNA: TGCGCCAGCAGCCAAGACCCAGCGGGTACCTACGAGCAGTACTTC
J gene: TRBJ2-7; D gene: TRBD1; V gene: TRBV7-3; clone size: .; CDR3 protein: CASSLGQVPYEQYF; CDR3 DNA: TGTGCCAGCAGCTTAGGACAGGTTCCATACGAGCAGTACTTC
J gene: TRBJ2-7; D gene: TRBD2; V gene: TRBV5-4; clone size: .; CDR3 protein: CASSRDYSSYEQYF; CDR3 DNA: TGTGCCAGCAGCCGGGACTACAGCTCCTACGAGCAGTACTTC